The 20 T cell receptor beta chains below come from one sample, sequenced in a study of Graves' ophthalmopathy and Graves' hyperthyroidism. TCR beta CDR3 amplification used RNA transcripts. An initial RT-PCR round employing HTBI primers preceded a second-round multiplex PCR. In TCRdb, the multiplex PCR reads were re-called with MiXCR into one record per CDR3 protein. The repertoire includes 400,000 or so distinct CDR3 sequences, 15% to 20% of them detected once, and 2.4% sits in the top ten. Sequences were obtained from peripheral blood. The receptors were sampled from an adult woman with stable Graves' hyperthyroidism.

This clonotype came up many times. This chain connects TRBV6-1 to TRBJ2-7; the match to TRBD1 covers 9 bases. V was clipped by 4 bases and J by 3 bases; unmatched bases: 4. Germline CDR1 is MNHNS and CDR2 is SASEGT. This CDR3 has 14 amino acids. CDR3 protein: CASSVGTGSYEQYF. The CDR3 DNA reads as TGTGCCAGCAGTGTAGGGACAGGGAGCTACGAGCAGTACTTC.

The sample holds many counts of this clonotype. The chain recombines TRBV5-4 with TRBJ1-6; 10 bases match TRBD1. V shed 3 bases and J 10 bases; nucleotides not matched to a gene: 4. This CDR3 spans 14 amino acids. The germline V gene has CDR1 SGHNT and CDR2 YYREEE (reference sequence). For the CDR3, the DNA is TGTGCCAGCAGCTATCGGACAGGGGGATCACCCCTCCACTTT. This gives the protein CASSYRTGGSPLHF.

CDR3 nucleotide sequence: TGTGCCAGTAGTATCCCCGGGACACGGAAAGAGTACGAGCAGTACTTC. Protein: CASSIPGTRKEYEQYF. V and J are TRBV12-3 or TRBV12-4 and TRBJ2-7, with D maybe TRBD1 (6 bases). There are 16 residues in the CDR3. The V end lost 9 bases, the J end lost 4 bases, and 25 bases lay between the germline ends.

This clonotype was seen only a few times. The chain links TRBV30 to TRBJ2-5; possibly TRBD2 for D (6 bases). The germline V gene has CDR1 GTSNPN and CDR2 SVGIG (reference sequence). This CDR3 has 16 amino acids. Trimming took 5 bases from V and 4 from J, leaving 23 bases between them. This CDR3 is CAWERDFNVGRETQYF. The CDR3 coding sequence is TGTGCCTGGGAAAGGGACTTCAACGTCGGGCGAGAGACCCAGTACTTC.

This clonotype was counted many times. The chain couples TRBV7-2 to TRBJ2-7; 8 nucleotides agree with TRBD2. The CDR3 is made up of 17 amino acids. Losses at the gene ends were 0 bases for V and 2 bases for J; bases not matched to a gene: 9. Germline V gene sequence: CDR1 SGHTA, CDR2 FQGNSA. The CDR3 DNA reads as TGTGCCAGCAGCTTAGCACTAGCGGAGGGGGTTCCCTACGAGCAGTACTTC. Translation gives CASSLALAEGVPYEQYF.

In the case of this clonotype: The junction departs from the called germline gene at one end, perhaps through a read error. The chain employs TRBV11-2 and TRBJ1-1; D gene uncertain. CDR1 SGHAT and CDR2 FQNNGV come from the germline V gene. This CDR3 contains 11 residues. DNA for the CDR3: TGTGCCATCAGCATCTGCCCGGAAGCTTTCTTT. This translates into CAISICPEAFF.

The chain has TRBV5-1 and TRBJ1-1, with D possibly being TRBD1 (6 bases). Deletions cut 5 bases from V and 0 bases from J, with 11 bases between. CDR1 is SGHRS and CDR2 is YFSETQ in the germline V gene. The CDR3 runs 14 residues. CDR3 in amino acids: CASRRGHLNTEAFF. The DNA for the CDR3 is TGCGCCAGCAGGAGGGGACATCTGAACACTGAAGCTTTCTTT.

This clonotype was counted many times. The rearrangement joins TRBV7-9 to TRBJ1-2; D gene ambiguous. This CDR3 is 12 amino acids long. CDR1 and CDR2 from the germline V gene are SEHNR and FQNEAQ (reference sequence). Trimming removed 4 bases at V and 3 bases at J, with 6 bases between. The CDR3 sequence: CASSSGYYGYTF. The CDR3 coding sequence is TGTGCCAGCAGCTCCGGATACTATGGCTACACCTTC.

This clonotype appeared a single time. The rearrangement joins TRBV6-5 to TRBJ2-7; the D is unclear. CDR3 length: 13 amino acids. V was trimmed by 0 bases and J by 4 bases, leaving 7 bases between them. CDR1 and CDR2 from the germline V gene are MNHEY and SVGAGI. The chain's CDR3 is CASSYSPRYEQYF. CDR3 coding DNA: TGTGCCAGCAGTTACTCTCCCCGGTACGAGCAGTACTTC.

This chain links TRBV25-1 with TRBJ2-7; 7 positions agree with TRBD2. The CDR3 totals 14 residues. After removal of 5 bases from V and 3 bases from J, the junction contained 7 bases not matched to a gene. Per germline, CDR1 MGHDK and CDR2 SYGVNS. The CDR3, as DNA: TGTGCCAGCAGTCGGAAGGGAGGGAACTACGAGCAGTACTTC. Its translation: CASSRKGGNYEQYF.

For the CDR3, the DNA is TGTGCCTGGAGTGACAGGGGGAACATAGCCAAAAACATTCAGTACTTC. As protein: CAWSDRGNIAKNIQYF. The chain couples TRBV30 to TRBJ2-4, with 8 bases that match TRBD1. Germline assignment: CDR1 GTSNPN and CDR2 SVGIG (reference sequence). CDR3 length: 16 amino acids. The V segment lost 1 base and the J segment 0 bases; nucleotides outside the gene matches: 5.

This clonotype was observed a handful of times. The chain employs TRBV6-1 and TRBJ2-1; D is possibly TRBD1 or TRBD2 (7 bases each). V shed 5 bases and J shed 9 bases, with 17 bases lying between them. This CDR3 region has 14 residues. Germline CDR1 is MNHNS and CDR2 is SASEGT. The CDR3 sequence is CASSQGGQNSEQFF. Here the CDR3 DNA reads TGTGCCAGCAGTCAGGGGGGGCAGAACTCTGAGCAGTTCTTC.

This clonotype showed up many times. This sequence joins TRBV27 and TRBJ2-7; D is tentatively TRBD1 or TRBD2 (5 bases each). The CDR3 runs 15 residues. Germline V gene data show CDR1 as MNHEY and CDR2 as SMNVEV (reference sequence). Trimming shortened V by 0 bases and J by 1 base, and 10 bases separated the two germline ends. The CDR3 nucleotides read TGTGCCAGCAGTTTATCCATTGGGGGATCCTACGAGCAGTACTTC. It encodes CASSLSIGGSYEQYF.

This clonotype was detected many times. The J gene is TRBJ2-7, the V gene TRBV6-2 or TRBV6-3; tentative D call: TRBD2 (6 bases). This CDR3 comprises 14 residues. The V end was cut by 2 bases, the J end by 6 bases, with 14 bases between. The germline V gene has CDR1 MNHEY and CDR2 SVGEGT. As DNA, the CDR3 is TGTGCCAGCAGTTACGGGACTCGTAACGGCGAGCAGTACTTC. Encoded protein: CASSYGTRNGEQYF.

This clonotype has at least ten counts. The rearrangement uses TRBV30 and TRBJ2-7; TRBD1 agrees at 7 bases. The germline gives CDR1 GTSNPN, CDR2 SVGIG (reference sequence). Trimming cost V 2 bases and J 3 bases; bases outside gene matches: 4. The CDR3 is made up of 13 amino acids. The CDR3 sequence: CAWSRDRNYEQYF. CDR3 DNA: TGTGCCTGGAGTAGGGACAGAAACTACGAGCAGTACTTC. The complete variable domain, with remaining parts taken from reference TRBV30 and TRBJ2-7, reads SQTIHQWPATLVQPVGSPLSLECTVEGTSNPNLYWYRQAAGRGLQLLFYSVGIGQISSEVPQNLSASRPQDRQFILSSKKLLLSDSGFYLCAWSRDRNYEQYFGPGTRLTVT.

This clonotype was picked up many times. This chain connects TRBV12-3 or TRBV12-4 to TRBJ2-7; 7 nucleotides line up with TRBD2. J lost 3 bases, V lost 5 bases, and 10 bases had no gene match. This CDR3 has 15 residues. The CDR3 spells CASSPPERGNYEQYF. The CDR3 DNA reads TGTGCCAGCAGTCCCCCCGAGCGGGGAAACTACGAGCAGTACTTC.

This rearrangement joins TRBV20-1 to TRBJ2-6; perhaps TRBD1 as D (5 bases). V lost 5 bases, J lost 6 bases, and 17 bases lay in between. The germline V gene encodes CDR1 DFQATT and CDR2 SNEGSKA (reference sequence). The CDR3 spans 15 residues. The CDR3 DNA sequence: TGCAGTGCTCTAACGGCGGACACCGAGGCCAACGTCCTGACTTTC. Its protein is CSALTADTEANVLTF.

This clonotype was recorded many times. The chain joins TRBV4-3 to TRBJ1-2; D remains unclear. Germline assignment: CDR1 LGHNA and CDR2 YSLEER. V gave up 0 bases and J gave up 4 bases, with 9 bases separating them. The length of the CDR3 is 14 residues. The CDR3 loop is CASSQDFISYGYTF. The CDR3 nucleotides are TGCGCCAGCAGCCAAGATTTCATCAGCTATGGCTACACCTTC.

The gene calls are TRBV12-3 or TRBV12-4 and TRBJ2-2, with 7 bases fitting TRBD1. V trimming: 5 bases; J trimming: 4 bases; junction bases outside the gene matches: 10. CDR3 size: 16 residues. In DNA form, the CDR3 reads TGTGCCAGCAGTGAACGGAAGACAGGGTTCACCGGGGAGCTGTTTTTT. Its protein product is CASSERKTGFTGELFF.

The table lists this clonotype with a few counts. The V and J genes are TRBV9 and TRBJ2-7, with a possible D match to TRBD1 (6 bases). Germline V gives CDR1 SGDLS, CDR2 YYNGEE. The CDR3 length is 13 residues. With 4 bases removed from V and 7 bases from J, the gap between germline ends came to 15 bases. The CDR3 here is CASSPRTVGEQYF. For the CDR3, the DNA is TGTGCCAGCAGCCCACGGACAGTGGGTGAGCAGTACTTC.